This T cell receptor beta chain stems from a study of blood T cells in healthy people across ages. V was clipped by 1 base and J by 2 bases, with 17 bases between them. The CDR3 totals 16 residues. In germline, CDR1 is SQVTM, CDR2 ANQGSEA. Study-wide findings and caveats: The long-lived group displayed more naive CD4+ cells, plus higher diversity, than the aged donors did.

Sample-barcoded 5' priming and a J-beta primer mix drove a second PCR of roughly 6 to 12 cycles. TCRdb redid the calling of the 5' RACE reads with MiXCR, one entry per CDR3 protein. The data hold roughly 1,100,000 distinct CDR3 sequences, with approximately 25% observed a single time. A note on this clonotype: The target antigen is unknown.

Ten milliliters was the volume of peripheral blood drawn from each donor. The sample was also linked to a second study, of T cells of mothers and their children.

The receptor's source is a girl aged 2 to 9 in good health. This rearrangement joins TRBV29-1 to TRBJ2-5, with no clear D. Sequencing was carried out using blood. The CDR3 DNA sequence: TGCAGCGTTGAAGGTGGTGACCGCCCGTTACAAGAGACCCAGTACTTC. As protein: CSVEGGDRPLQETQYF.